The sequence of this T cell receptor beta chain was determined in a study of CD8 T cells in ankylosing spondylitis. Study-wide findings and caveats: Some of these motif variants have turned up before, in reports on reactive arthritis synovial fluid and blood. Reportedly, matched ankylosing spondylitis synovial fluid was significantly enriched for disease-linked clones. A TCR beta motif of several highly homologous variants appeared characteristic of ankylosing spondylitis blood.

The CDR3 consists of 16 residues. V lost 4 bases and J 5 bases, leaving 20 bases between the germline ends. Per the germline V gene, CDR1 is MDHEN and CDR2 is SYDVKM. This clonotype was counted only a few times. The antigen is not known. A quantitative 5'-RACE method, one with molecular barcodes, was used to make TCR beta libraries. TCRdb reprocessed the 5' RACE reads via MiXCR and lists one record per CDR3 protein. The sample includes fewer than 400,000 distinct CDR3 sequences, approximately 8% of them seen just once. The source is a male donor with ankylosing spondylitis. The specimen sequenced was blood, either unsorted or a sorted T cell fraction (not recorded which). The chain employs TRBV28 and TRBJ2-5; D remains unclear. CDR3 coding DNA: TGTGCCAGCAGTTATCGAGCGATAACCCCCCAGGAGACCCAGTACTTC. Amino acid sequence: CASSYRAITPQETQYF. Complete variable domain (other parts from reference TRBV28 and TRBJ2-5): DVKVTQSSRYLVKRTGEKVFLECVQDMDHENMFWYRQDPGLGLRLIYFSYDVKMKEKGDIPEGYSVSREKKERFSLILESASTNQTSMYLCASSYRAITPQETQYFGPGTRLLVL.